These 14 T cell receptor beta chains were sequenced from one sample in a study of cytomegalovirus exposure and HLA in healthy donors (dated by TCRdb to between 2016 and 2019). Libraries were constructed by the immunoSEQ multiplex PCR assay. For the multiplex PCR, a mixture combining 60 forward primers for TCR Vbeta segments and 13 reverse primers for TCR Jbeta segments was used. TCRdb provides this immuneACCESS table in a form limited to in-frame rearrangements. Some clones are lacking; in checked studies, under half of them reflect an unresolved V gene, and why the rest are absent is not known. The sample table holds 200,000 to 250,000 clones, of which around 80% were seen once. The ten largest make up 0.2% to 0.25% of the sample. The sequencing sample was made of PBMCs. These TCRs come from a girl aged 2-15 years in good health and CMV-seronegative.

This clone was seen just once. The chain employs TRBV30 and TRBJ1-1; 7 bases fit TRBD1. The CDR3 has 14 residues. Trimming removed 5 bases from V and 1 base from J; junction bases left unmatched: 7. CDR1 and CDR2 from the germline V gene are GTSNPN and SVGIG (reference sequence). The CDR3 loop reads CAWRSGTENTEAFF. The CDR3 DNA follows: TGTGCCTGGCGGTCCGGGACAGAGAACACTGAAGCTTTCTTT.

The chain uses TRBV11-2 and TRBJ2-1, with D possibly being TRBD2 (6 bases). V lost 0 bases and J lost 7, with 16 bases in between. Germline V gene data show CDR1 as SGHAT and CDR2 as FQNNGV. CDR3 length: 16 residues. The DNA for the CDR3 is TGTGCCAGCAGCTTAGATAGAGGAGGGCCCGGGAATGAGCAGTTCTTC. Translated, it gives CASSLDRGGPGNEQFF.

This chain links TRBV11-2 with TRBJ2-5; weak D call: TRBD1 (5 bases). V was trimmed by 0 bases and J by 5 bases, leaving 16 bases between them. The CDR3 runs 16 residues. Germline values: CDR1 SGHAT, CDR2 FQNNGV. The CDR3 loop reads CASSLDQGRLRETQYF. The CDR3 region has the DNA TGTGCCAGCAGCTTAGACCAGGGCCGTCTTAGGGAGACCCAGTACTTC.

This clone was seen more than once but under ten times. The genes are TRBV19 and TRBJ2-2, with unresolved D. Trimming pared 4 bases from V and 1 base from J, leaving 7 bases between. The CDR3 is 14 amino acids. Germline V CDR1 and CDR2: LNHDA, SQIVND (reference sequence). This CDR3 is CASSSAGNTGELFF. CDR3 coding DNA: TGTGCCAGTAGTAGTGCAGGGAACACCGGGGAGCTGTTTTTT. Together with reference TRBV19 and TRBJ2-2, the CDR3 gives the full variable domain: DGGITQSPKYLFRKEGQNVTLSCEQNLNHDAMYWYRQDPGQGLRLIYYSQIVNDFQKGDIAEGYSVSREKKESFPLTVTSAQKNPTAFYLCASSSAGNTGELFFGEGSRLTVL.

CDR3 bases: TGCGCCAGCAGCTTGGCCCTGGGTAGCGGCGGCTACACCTTC. Its translation is CASSLALGSGGYTF. The rearrangement joins TRBV5-1 to TRBJ1-2; D not certain. The CDR3 length is 14 residues. The V gene's germline CDR1 is SGHRS and CDR2 YFSETQ. The V end lost 0 bases, the J end lost 8 bases, and 14 bases lay between the germline ends.

V and J are TRBV12-5 and TRBJ2-4; TRBD1 aligns across 8 bases. The CDR3 totals 14 residues. Germline trimming cut 2 bases from V and 12 bases from J; bases unmatched to any gene: 9. Per the germline V gene, CDR1 is LGHNT and CDR2 is FRNRAP. In DNA form, the CDR3 reads TGTGCTAGTGGTTTGTCAGGGGGCGACTTGACTCAGTACTTC. Residues: CASGLSGGDLTQYF.

The gene calls are TRBV5-1 and TRBJ1-1; possible D gene TRBD1, 6 bases. CDR1 is SGHRS, CDR2 YFSETQ, per germline. V was cut by 0 bases and J by 0 bases, with 6 bases left in between. CDR3 length equals 14 residues. CDR3 sequence reads: CASSLEGVNTEAFF. Written as DNA, the CDR3 is TGCGCCAGCAGCTTGGAGGGGGTGAACACTGAAGCTTTCTTT.

The chain uses TRBV6-1 and TRBJ1-2; tentative D call: TRBD1 (6 bases). Germline values: CDR1 MNHNS, CDR2 SASEGT. Trimming took 0 bases from V and 0 from J, leaving 14 bases between them. The CDR3 contains 17 residues. CDR3 sequence (DNA): TGTGCCAGCAGTGAAGCGGTAGCAGGGGTCTCTAACTATGGCTACACCTTC. This gives the protein CASSEAVAGVSNYGYTF.

J is TRBJ1-1 and V is TRBV5-1; perhaps TRBD1 as D (5 bases). The CDR3 extends over 13 amino acids. Germline CDR1 and CDR2: SGHRS and YFSETQ. Between the trimmed V and J ends, which lost 4 bases and 5 bases, there was a span of 12 bases. The CDR3 spells CASSEQGGTEAFF. The DNA for the CDR3 is TGCGCCAGCAGCGAGCAGGGAGGTACTGAAGCTTTCTTT.

The table lists this clone with a few counts. The rearrangement joins TRBV5-8 to TRBJ2-1, with D maybe TRBD2 (7 bases). Trimming cost V 3 bases and J 5 bases, with 15 bases left between them. Per germline, CDR1 SGHTS and CDR2 YDEGEE. This CDR3 contains 15 residues. Here the CDR3 DNA reads TGTGCCAGCAGCTCACCGGGGGGCTTAAACAATGAGCAGTTCTTC. Residues: CASSSPGGLNNEQFF.

The rearrangement uses TRBV12-5 and TRBJ2-5; 8 bases match TRBD1. Germline CDR1 is LGHNT and CDR2 is FRNRAP. This CDR3 contains 16 residues. With 0 bases clipped from V and 5 bases from J, the junction kept 8 bases outside the gene matches. The CDR3 nucleotides are TGTGCTAGTGGTTTGGTACAGGGCAGGGGGCAGGAGACCCAGTACTTC. Translating gives CASGLVQGRGQETQYF.

The chain joins TRBV6-4 to TRBJ1-2; D remains ambiguous. This CDR3 spans 12 amino acids. Trimming took off 6 bases at V and 2 bases at J, with 7 bases between the two ends. Germline V lookup: CDR1 MRHNA, CDR2 SNTAGT. For the CDR3, the DNA is TGTGCCAGCAGCTCGGGGAACTATGGCTACACCTTC. As protein: CASSSGNYGYTF.

The chain joins TRBV15 to TRBJ2-1, with D possibly TRBD1 on 6 matching bases. Germline CDR1 LNHNV, CDR2 YYDKDF (reference sequence). V was pared by 0 bases and J by 6 bases, with 15 bases between. The CDR3 runs 16 residues. CDR3 sequence: CATSRDTARGFNEQFF. For the CDR3, the DNA is TGTGCCACCAGCAGAGATACGGCGAGGGGGTTCAATGAGCAGTTCTTC.

The rearrangement links TRBV2 to TRBJ2-1, with 10 bases identical to TRBD1. The germline V gene has CDR1 SNHLY and CDR2 FYNNEI. Trimming cost V 6 bases and J 2 bases; bases outside gene matches: 4. The CDR3 extends over 15 amino acids. CDR3 coding DNA: TGTGCCAGCAGGCTGGACAGGGGGACCTACAATGAGCAGTTCTTC. Protein product: CASRLDRGTYNEQFF.